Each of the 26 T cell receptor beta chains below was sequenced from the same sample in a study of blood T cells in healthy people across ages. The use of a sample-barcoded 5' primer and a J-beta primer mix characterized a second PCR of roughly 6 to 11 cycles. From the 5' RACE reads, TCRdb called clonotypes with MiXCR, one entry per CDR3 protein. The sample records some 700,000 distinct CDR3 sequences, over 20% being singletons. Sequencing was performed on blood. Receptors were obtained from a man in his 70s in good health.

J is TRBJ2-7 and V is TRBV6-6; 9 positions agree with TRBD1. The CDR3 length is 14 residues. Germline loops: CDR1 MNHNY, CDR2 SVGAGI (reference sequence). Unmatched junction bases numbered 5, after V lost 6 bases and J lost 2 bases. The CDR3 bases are TGTGCCAGCAGACAACAGGGGGCGGCCTACGAGCAGTACTTC. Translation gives CASRQQGAAYEQYF.

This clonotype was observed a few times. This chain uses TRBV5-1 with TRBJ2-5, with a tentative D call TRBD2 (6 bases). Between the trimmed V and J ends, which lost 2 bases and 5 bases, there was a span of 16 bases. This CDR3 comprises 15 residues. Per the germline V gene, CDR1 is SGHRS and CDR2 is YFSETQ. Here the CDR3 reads CASSLSLSGGETQYF. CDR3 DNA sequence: TGCGCCAGCAGCTTATCCCTTAGCGGCGGCGAGACCCAGTACTTC.

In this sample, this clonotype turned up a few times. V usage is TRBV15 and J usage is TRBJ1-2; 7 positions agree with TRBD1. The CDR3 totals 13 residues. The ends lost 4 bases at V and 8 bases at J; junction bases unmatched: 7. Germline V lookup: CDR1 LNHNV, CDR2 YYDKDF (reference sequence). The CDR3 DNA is TGTGCCACCAGCAAGGCTAGGGACAGAGGCTACACCTTC. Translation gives CATSKARDRGYTF.

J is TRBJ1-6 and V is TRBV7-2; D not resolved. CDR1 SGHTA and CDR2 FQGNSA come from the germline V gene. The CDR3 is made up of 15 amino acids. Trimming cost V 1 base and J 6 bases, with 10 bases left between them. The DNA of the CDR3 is TGTGCCAGCAGCTTAGATAGGGCGGGTAATTCACCCCTCCACTTT. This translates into CASSLDRAGNSPLHF.

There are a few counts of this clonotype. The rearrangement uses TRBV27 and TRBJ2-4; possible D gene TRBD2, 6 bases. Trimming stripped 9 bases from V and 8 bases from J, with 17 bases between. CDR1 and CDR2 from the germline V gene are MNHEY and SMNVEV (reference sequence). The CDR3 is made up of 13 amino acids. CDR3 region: CASRGGPWDIQYF. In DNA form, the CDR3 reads TGTGCCAGTAGAGGAGGGCCATGGGACATTCAGTACTTC.

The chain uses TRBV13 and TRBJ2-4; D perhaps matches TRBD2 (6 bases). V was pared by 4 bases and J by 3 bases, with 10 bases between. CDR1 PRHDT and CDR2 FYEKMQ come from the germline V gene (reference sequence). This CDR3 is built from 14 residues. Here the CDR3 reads CASSSREDKNIQYF. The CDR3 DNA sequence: TGTGCCAGCAGCTCGAGGGAGGACAAAAACATTCAGTACTTC.

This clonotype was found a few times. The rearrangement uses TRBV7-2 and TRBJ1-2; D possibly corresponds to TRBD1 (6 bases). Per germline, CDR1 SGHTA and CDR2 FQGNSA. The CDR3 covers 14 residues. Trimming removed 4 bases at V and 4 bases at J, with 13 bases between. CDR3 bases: TGTGCCAGCAGCTCACCCGACAGGTTCTATGGCTACACCTTC. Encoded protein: CASSSPDRFYGYTF. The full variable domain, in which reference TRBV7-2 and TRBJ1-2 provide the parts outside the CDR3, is GAGVSQSPSNKVTEKGKDVELRCDPISGHTALYWYRQSLGQGLEFLIYFQGNSAPDKSGLPSDRFSAERTGGSVSTLTIQRTQQEDSAVYLCASSSPDRFYGYTFGSGTRLTVV.

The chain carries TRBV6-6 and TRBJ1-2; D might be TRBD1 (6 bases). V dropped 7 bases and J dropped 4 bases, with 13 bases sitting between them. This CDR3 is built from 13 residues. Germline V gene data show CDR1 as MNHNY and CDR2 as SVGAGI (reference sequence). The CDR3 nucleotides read TGTGCCAGCACCCCACAGGGTAGCTATGGCTACACCTTC. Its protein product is CASTPQGSYGYTF.

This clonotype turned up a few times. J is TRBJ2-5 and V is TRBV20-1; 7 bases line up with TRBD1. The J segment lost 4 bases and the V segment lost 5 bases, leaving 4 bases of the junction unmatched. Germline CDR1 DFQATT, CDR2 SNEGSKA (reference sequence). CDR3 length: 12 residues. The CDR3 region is CSAPRDRETQYF. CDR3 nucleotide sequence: TGCAGTGCTCCCCGGGACAGAGAGACCCAGTACTTC.

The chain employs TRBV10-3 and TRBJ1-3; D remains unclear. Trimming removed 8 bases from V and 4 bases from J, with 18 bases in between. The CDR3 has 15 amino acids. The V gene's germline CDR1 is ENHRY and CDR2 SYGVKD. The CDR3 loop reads CAIGRSSVPGNTIYF. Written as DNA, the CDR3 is TGTGCCATCGGACGCTCGTCGGTACCGGGAAACACCATATATTTT.

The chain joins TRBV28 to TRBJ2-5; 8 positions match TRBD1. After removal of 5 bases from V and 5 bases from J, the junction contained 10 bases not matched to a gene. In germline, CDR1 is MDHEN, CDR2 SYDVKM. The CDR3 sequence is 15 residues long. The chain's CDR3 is CASSIPTGGTETQYF. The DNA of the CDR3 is TGTGCCAGCAGTATCCCCACAGGGGGGACGGAGACCCAGTACTTC.

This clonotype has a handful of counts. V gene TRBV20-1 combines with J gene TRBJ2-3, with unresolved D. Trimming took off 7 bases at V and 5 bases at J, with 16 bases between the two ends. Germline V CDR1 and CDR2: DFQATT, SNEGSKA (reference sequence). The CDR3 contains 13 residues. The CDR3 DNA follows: TGCAGTGTGGCGACCCCACCACAAGATACGCAGTATTTT. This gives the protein CSVATPPQDTQYF.

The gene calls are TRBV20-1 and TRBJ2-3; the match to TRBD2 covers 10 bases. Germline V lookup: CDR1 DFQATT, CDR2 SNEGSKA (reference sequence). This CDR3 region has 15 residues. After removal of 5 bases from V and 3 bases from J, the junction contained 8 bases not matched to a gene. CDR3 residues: CSAPPLAGVTDTQYF. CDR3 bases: TGCAGTGCTCCACCCCTAGCGGGAGTGACAGATACGCAGTATTTT.

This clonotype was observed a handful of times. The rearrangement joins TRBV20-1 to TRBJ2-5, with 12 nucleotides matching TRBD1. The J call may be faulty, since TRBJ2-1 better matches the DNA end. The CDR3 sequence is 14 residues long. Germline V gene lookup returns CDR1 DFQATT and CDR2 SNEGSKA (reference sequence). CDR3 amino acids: CSARGDRGLNEQFF. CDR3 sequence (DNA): TGCAGTGCTCGGGGGGACAGGGGGCTCAATGAGCAGTTCTTC.

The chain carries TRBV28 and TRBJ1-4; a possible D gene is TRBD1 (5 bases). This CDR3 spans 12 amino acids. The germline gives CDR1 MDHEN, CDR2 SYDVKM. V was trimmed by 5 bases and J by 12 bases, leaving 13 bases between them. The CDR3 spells CASSTPGTQLFF. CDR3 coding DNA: TGTGCCAGCAGTACTCCCGGGACGCAACTGTTTTTT.

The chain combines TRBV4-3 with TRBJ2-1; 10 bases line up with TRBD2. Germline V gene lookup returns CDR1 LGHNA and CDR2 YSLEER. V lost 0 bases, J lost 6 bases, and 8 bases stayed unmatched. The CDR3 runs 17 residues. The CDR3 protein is CASSQDPPSGSINEQFF. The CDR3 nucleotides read TGCGCCAGCAGCCAAGATCCGCCTAGCGGGAGTATCAATGAGCAGTTCTTC.

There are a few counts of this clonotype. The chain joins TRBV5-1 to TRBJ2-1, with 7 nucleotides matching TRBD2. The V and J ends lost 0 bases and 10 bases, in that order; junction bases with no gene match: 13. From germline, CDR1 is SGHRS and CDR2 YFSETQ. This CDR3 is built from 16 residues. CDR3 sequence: CASSLEAGLGIWEQFF. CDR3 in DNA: TGCGCCAGCAGCTTGGAGGCTGGACTAGGAATTTGGGAGCAGTTCTTC.

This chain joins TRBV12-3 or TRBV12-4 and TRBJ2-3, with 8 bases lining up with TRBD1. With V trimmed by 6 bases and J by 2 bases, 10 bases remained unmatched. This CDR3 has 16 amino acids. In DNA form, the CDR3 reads TGTGCCAGCAGCACAAGGCAGGGGGCGCCCACAGATACGCAGTATTTT. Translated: CASSTRQGAPTDTQYF.

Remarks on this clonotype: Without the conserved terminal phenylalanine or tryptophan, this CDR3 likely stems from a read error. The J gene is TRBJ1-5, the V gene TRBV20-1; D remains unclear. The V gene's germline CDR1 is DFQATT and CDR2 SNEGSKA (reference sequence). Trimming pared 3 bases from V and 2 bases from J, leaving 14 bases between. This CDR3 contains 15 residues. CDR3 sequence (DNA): TGCAGTGCTAGTTCTGGGCCGCGGGGCAATCAGCCCCAGCATTCT. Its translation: CSASSGPRGNQPQHS.

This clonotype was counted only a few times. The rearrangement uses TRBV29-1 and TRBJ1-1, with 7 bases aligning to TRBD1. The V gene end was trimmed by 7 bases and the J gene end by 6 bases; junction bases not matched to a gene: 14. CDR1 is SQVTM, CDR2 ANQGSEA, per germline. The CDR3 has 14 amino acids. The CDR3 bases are TGCAGCGCCCTAAACAGGGGCCCGGACGCTGAAGCTTTCTTT. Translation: CSALNRGPDAEAFF.

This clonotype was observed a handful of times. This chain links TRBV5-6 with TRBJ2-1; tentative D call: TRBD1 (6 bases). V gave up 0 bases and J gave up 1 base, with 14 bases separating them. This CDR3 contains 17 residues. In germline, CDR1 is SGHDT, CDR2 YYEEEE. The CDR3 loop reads CASSLGTGTPSYNEQFF. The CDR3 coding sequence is TGTGCCAGCAGCTTGGGCACAGGGACCCCTTCCTACAATGAGCAGTTCTTC.

Here the CDR3 DNA reads TGTGCCAGCAGCCGCGGTTTAGAGGATGAGCAGTTCTTC. Translated, it gives CASSRGLEDEQFF. The chain couples TRBV4-2 to TRBJ2-1; no reliable D call. Trimming cost V 4 bases and J 8 bases, with 12 bases left between them. CDR1 and CDR2 from the germline V gene are LGHNA and YNFKEQ. The CDR3 covers 13 residues.

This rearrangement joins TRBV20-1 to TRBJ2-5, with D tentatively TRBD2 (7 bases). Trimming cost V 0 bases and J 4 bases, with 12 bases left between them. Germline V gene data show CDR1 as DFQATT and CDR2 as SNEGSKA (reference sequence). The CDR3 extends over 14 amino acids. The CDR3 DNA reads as TGCAGTGCTAGAGATCAGAGGGGGGGAGAGACCCAGTACTTC. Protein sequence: CSARDQRGGETQYF.

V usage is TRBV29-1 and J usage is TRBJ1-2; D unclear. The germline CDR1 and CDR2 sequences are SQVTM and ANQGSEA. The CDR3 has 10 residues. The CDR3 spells CSVLNYGYTF. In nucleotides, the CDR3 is TGCAGTGTACTCAACTATGGCTACACCTTC.

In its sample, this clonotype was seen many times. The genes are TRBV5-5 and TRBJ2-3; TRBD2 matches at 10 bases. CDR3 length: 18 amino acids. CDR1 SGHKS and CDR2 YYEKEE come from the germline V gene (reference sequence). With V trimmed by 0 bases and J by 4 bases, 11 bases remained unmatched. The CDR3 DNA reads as TGTGCCAGCAGCTTGGTCTCTAGCGGGAGTGGTGCGGCAGATACGCAGTATTTT. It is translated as CASSLVSSGSGAADTQYF.

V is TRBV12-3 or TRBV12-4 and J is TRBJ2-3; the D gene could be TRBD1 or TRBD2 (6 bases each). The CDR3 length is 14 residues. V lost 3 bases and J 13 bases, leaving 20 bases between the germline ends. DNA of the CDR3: TGTGCCAGCAGTTTGAGGGGGACTCCAGACACGGAGTATTTT. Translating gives CASSLRGTPDTEYF.